This TCR beta chain was sequenced in a study of shared clonotypes between healthy human individuals (dated by TCRdb to between 2020 and 2021). For the study in its entirety: A couple of women and a few men aged 18 to 49 years were included in the cohort. To increase sequencing depth and limit assay-specific biases, different laboratories used diverse techniques to prepare libraries and sequence TCR repertoires. For each donor, CD4 naive and CD4 memory were each given three plates, CD8 naive was given two plates, and CD8 memory was given one plate. Between about 0.94 and 8.9 billion PBMCs per donor were obtained by leukapheresis. To estimate repertoire size and how much clonotypes are shared between individuals, the study performed deep sequencing of blood TCR repertoires from roughly five healthy adults.

Reading the germline V gene gives CDR1 MDHEN and CDR2 SYDVKM. Counted from cysteine to phenylalanine, this CDR3 has 15 amino acids. Of the read, only the CDR3 DNA is kept; its 45 bases are in frame from base 1. The germline V and J ends show losses of 4 bases and 5 bases respectively, and no gene match explains 8 bases of the junction. Turning to this clone: The antigen it recognizes is unknown. No base quality values were provided; no much bigger clone lies one nucleotide off.

CD8 naive samples were obtained by positive selection for CCR7 among CD45RO-negative cells, yielding a CD45RA+CCR7+ population from which TemRA cells were excluded. The donors were healthy, HIV-negative adults who had no recently reported acute infections or vaccinations. Every donor was a Caucasian adult living in Nashville, Tennessee, USA. Blood was obtained by leukapheresis, after which PBMCs were separated by Ficoll-Histopaque density gradient centrifugation and cryopreserved in liquid nitrogen vapor phase. Analytical flow cytometry was used to check the purity and quantity of each magnetically sorted T cell population. Genomic DNA was isolated from every sorted fraction and measured by UV absorbance on a Nanodrop 2000c. General study outcomes and caveats: The small number of donors limited the genetic and exposure-history diversity represented. Incomplete sequencing was indicated by rarefaction of sorted-subset datasets, despite the large sequencing depth. Naive subsets generally had larger estimated clonotype richness than memory subsets. Pairwise subsampling led to the expectation that sequencing depth would affect the degree of clonotype sharing among donors. Compared with non-shared clonotypes, clonotypes shared by all four sorted-subset donors had higher generation probabilities. Sampling was restricted to blood, and TCR repertoires in tissues likely differ from the TCR repertoires found in blood. Sharing across a handful of donors was observed for about 5% of naive CD4, less than 4% of naive CD8, over 2% of memory CD4, and about 0.39% of memory CD8 clonotypes.

TCR CDR3 regions were amplified from genomic DNA by multiplex PCR using the deep immunoSEQ assay. Genomic DNA extracted from each cell subset was distributed evenly over all wells of several immunoSEQ 96-well plates, and each plate served as one replicate. Each replicate PCR for sorted subsets received roughly 200 ng genomic DNA, equal to some 32,000 T cell genomes. The purified libraries were quantified using a Qubit 3.0 fluorometer, sized with a Bioanalyzer 2100, and then quantified again using the KAPA Library Quantification kit. Every immunoSEQ 96-well plate was sequenced on a separate single-read 150-cycle Illumina NextSeq 550 flow cell. The paper's data handling went like this. Because the immunoSEQ output included only junctional sequences and no quality scores, the filtering could not be the same as the filtering used for full-length reads. To assign V/J genes and CDR3, sequences were annotated using PyIR, a Python wrapper for IgBLAST v1.9, with IMGT germline references. Reads were removed for weak V/J assignments (E-value above 1e-6), missing CDR3, stop codons, out-of-frame junctions, or ambiguous translated residues. V3J clonotypes were defined by identical inferred V gene, J gene, and CDR3 amino acid sequence. To compute the percentage overlap between repertoires, the number of shared unique clonotypes was divided by the size of the smaller repertoire. RTK rarefaction, the Chao1 estimator, and Recon v2.1 estimates of unobserved clonotypes were used to assess repertoire richness. Generation probabilities were computed with OLGA for all TCRbeta clonotypes obtained by the gDNA method from several donors. The table comes from immuneACCESS by way of TCRdb, which keeps in-frame sequences with V and J called. Part of the clones is missing from these tables; in studies checked, under half for an unresolved V gene and the rest for unknown reasons. V, J and clone size are taken as reported in that table, and D and trimming were inferred from the DNA itself. The sample records more than 2 million clones, 85% to 95% of which are singletons. The ten top clones hold 0.85% to 1.2% of the sample.

Sample: naive CD8+ T cells sorted from blood. Taken with the paper, the label for cell subset or site translates to: CD45RA+CCR7+. This TCR was recovered from a man aged 18-30 years in good health. Here the chain combines TRBV28 and TRBJ1-5, and TRBD1 matches 7 of the central bases. The CDR3 corresponds to CASSSRYTGDQPQHF. Read as DNA, the sequence is TGTGCCAGCAGTTCTCGGTATACAGGGGATCAGCCCCAGCATTTT.